Below, 12 T cell receptor beta chains from the same sample are listed, as sequenced in a study of T cell responses to AZD1222 COVID-19 vaccine. Profiled with immunoSEQ multiplex PCR; TCRdb holds only in-frame clones, not every one. The sample consists of approximately 200,000 clones, about 90% of them appearing once. This specimen was peripheral blood, taken on day 0 of MenACWY control vaccination. The source is an adult in good health.

This clone showed up just once. The genes are TRBV7-2 and TRBJ2-2, with 9 positions matching TRBD1. Per the germline V gene, CDR1 is SGHTA and CDR2 is FQGNSA. This CDR3 spans 15 amino acids. V gave up 3 bases and J gave up 8 bases; unmatched junction bases: 7. Here the CDR3 reads CASSFGGTGSGELFF. CDR3 sequence (DNA): TGTGCCAGCAGCTTTGGAGGGACAGGGAGTGGGGAGCTGTTTTTT.

This clone appeared once. The chain uses TRBV13 and TRBJ2-5; D is possibly TRBD1 or TRBD2 (5 bases each). The germline gives CDR1 PRHDT, CDR2 FYEKMQ (reference sequence). The CDR3 has 17 residues. Trimming took 2 bases from V and 1 from J, leaving 17 bases between them. The CDR3 protein is CASSLRPKPGPQETQYF. The DNA of the CDR3 is TGTGCCAGCAGCTTAAGGCCCAAGCCGGGACCCCAAGAGACCCAGTACTTC.

The count of this clone is one. The J gene is TRBJ1-1, the V gene TRBV9; D gene ambiguous. V shed 0 bases and J shed 2 bases, with 5 bases lying between them. The CDR3 spans 13 residues. Germline V gene lookup returns CDR1 SGDLS and CDR2 YYNGEE. CDR3 protein: CASSVDSNTEAFF. CDR3 coding DNA: TGTGCCAGCAGCGTAGACTCTAACACTGAAGCTTTCTTT.

V gene TRBV30 combines with J gene TRBJ1-2; 9 bases line up with TRBD1. The CDR3 has 13 amino acids. Germline values: CDR1 GTSNPN, CDR2 SVGIG (reference sequence). V shed 3 bases, J shed 5 bases, and the junction held 4 bases outside the gene matches. CDR3 in amino acids: CAWRTGQGYGYTF. CDR3 DNA sequence: TGTGCCTGGAGGACCGGACAGGGGTATGGCTACACCTTC.

The chain carries TRBV3-1 (or the pseudogene TRBV3-2) and TRBJ2-7; weak D call: TRBD2 (6 bases). Trimming cost V 0 bases and J 4 bases, with 13 bases left between them. This CDR3 is built from 15 residues. Looked up from germline, CDR1 is LGHDT and CDR2 is YNNKEL (reference sequence). The CDR3 is CASSQDTGVGYEQYF. The CDR3 nucleotides read TGTGCCAGCAGCCAAGATACGGGGGTAGGATACGAGCAGTACTTC.

The chain carries TRBV5-4 and TRBJ1-4, with 8 positions matching TRBD1. The V gene's germline CDR1 is SGHNT and CDR2 YYREEE (reference sequence). This CDR3 spans 15 amino acids. The ends lost 3 bases at V and 6 bases at J; junction bases unmatched: 7. The CDR3 nucleotides read TGTGCCAGCAGCTCAGGGGGCAACTCTGATGAAAAACTGTTTTTT. Translation: CASSSGGNSDEKLFF.

Here the CDR3 DNA reads TGTGCCAGCAGCACACAGGGGGCAGCCACAGATACGCAGTATTTT. Translating it yields CASSTQGAATDTQYF. The J gene is TRBJ2-3, the V gene TRBV3-1 (or the pseudogene TRBV3-2); 9 positions match TRBD1. The CDR3 is 15 residues long. Looked up from germline, CDR1 is LGHDT and CDR2 is YNNKEL (reference sequence). V trimming: 5 bases; J trimming: 2 bases; junction bases outside the gene matches: 5.

The chain carries TRBV7-2 and TRBJ1-5, with 7 bases matching TRBD1. In germline, CDR1 is SGHTA, CDR2 FQGNSA. The CDR3 spans 16 residues. Losses at the gene ends were 4 bases for V and 7 bases for J; bases not matched to a gene: 13. Here the CDR3 reads CASSSPEQGRSQPQHF. The DNA for the CDR3 is TGTGCCAGCAGCTCCCCGGAACAGGGGAGGTCCCAGCCCCAGCATTTT.

The gene calls are TRBV6-6 and TRBJ1-2; the match to TRBD1 covers 8 bases. The CDR3 has 13 residues. V shed 2 bases and J 4 bases; nucleotides not matched to a gene: 0. Germline V gene data show CDR1 as MNHNY and CDR2 as SVGAGI (reference sequence). The CDR3: CASSYTGGYGYTF. The CDR3, as DNA: TGTGCCAGCAGTTACACAGGGGGCTATGGCTACACCTTC.

The chain uses TRBV18 and TRBJ1-2, with a possible D match to TRBD1 (5 bases). The CDR3 is 13 residues long. CDR1 and CDR2 from the germline V gene are KGHSH and LQKENI. With 2 bases removed from V and 5 bases from J, the gap between germline ends came to 9 bases. In nucleotides, the CDR3 is TGTGCCAGCTCACCAGGGGCGGAATATGGCTACACCTTC. This gives the protein CASSPGAEYGYTF.

The chain uses TRBV25-1 and TRBJ2-5; D is possibly TRBD2 (5 bases). From germline, CDR1 is MGHDK and CDR2 SYGVNS. Trimming shortened V by 4 bases and J by 2 bases, and 11 bases separated the two germline ends. The CDR3 runs 14 residues. CDR3 sequence (DNA): TGTGCCAGCAGTGCAGGAGGAAAGCAAGAGACCCAGTACTTC. It yields the protein CASSAGGKQETQYF.

The chain employs TRBV7-9 and TRBJ1-1; maybe TRBD1 (6 bases). This CDR3 spans 13 amino acids. V lost 6 bases, J lost 0 bases, and 8 bases lay in between. Germline values: CDR1 SEHNR, CDR2 FQNEAQ (reference sequence). The CDR3 DNA follows: TGTGCCAGCAGATGGACAGTGAACACTGAAGCTTTCTTT. Translating it yields CASRWTVNTEAFF.